Below, 25 T cell receptor beta chains from the same sample are listed, as sequenced in a study of cytomegalovirus exposure and HLA in healthy donors. 13 Jbeta primers and 60 Vbeta primers were used for the PCR. Here immunoSEQ multiplex PCR was the method, and the copy in TCRdb shows in-frame clones only, minus some. The sample records about 160,000 clones, around 84% being singletons. Sequenced sample: PBMCs. These receptors were collected from a man between 45 and 60 years old in good health and CMV-seropositive.

The chain has TRBV7-9 and TRBJ1-2; 9 bases line up with TRBD1. Per germline, CDR1 SEHNR and CDR2 FQNEAQ (reference sequence). The CDR3 is made up of 14 amino acids. V trimming: 5 bases; J trimming: 6 bases; junction bases outside the gene matches: 7. CDR3 nucleotides: TGTGCCAGCAGCCTGGGACAGGGATTAGATGGCTACACCTTC. Protein product: CASSLGQGLDGYTF.

The count of this clone is one. This CDR3 is CASSLGLAGGRWDTQYF. The CDR3 DNA is TGTGCCAGCAGCCTTGGACTAGCGGGGGGCCGGTGGGATACGCAGTATTTT. The chain is built from TRBV7-8 and TRBJ2-3, with TRBD2 matching 14 bases. Germline CDR1 and CDR2: SGHVS and FQNEAQ. The CDR3 consists of 17 residues. Trimming removed 5 bases from V and 6 bases from J; junction bases left unmatched: 10.

The chain has TRBV5-8 and TRBJ2-1, with D unclear. Germline values: CDR1 SGHTS, CDR2 YDEGEE. Trimming took off 3 bases at V and 4 bases at J, with 14 bases between the two ends. This CDR3 has 15 residues. The CDR3 bases are TGTGCCAGCAGCTCTGGTGGGCGCCGGTACAATGAGCAGTTCTTC. Translation: CASSSGGRRYNEQFF.

V gene TRBV7-8 combines with J gene TRBJ1-1; TRBD1 agrees at 9 bases. The CDR3 sequence is 17 residues long. J lost 1 base, V lost 2 bases, and 8 bases had no gene match. CDR1 SGHVS and CDR2 FQNEAQ come from the germline V gene. The CDR3 DNA reads as TGTGCCAGCAGCTTAATCTGGACAGGGGAAGGGAACACTGAAGCTTTCTTT. This translates into CASSLIWTGEGNTEAFF.

The rearrangement uses TRBV6-1 and TRBJ2-2; no clear D. CDR1 MNHNS and CDR2 SASEGT come from the germline V gene. The CDR3 is 15 amino acids. V lost 2 bases to trimming and J lost 1 base, with 8 bases between them. CDR3 in amino acids: CASSESVGNTGELFF. In DNA, the CDR3 is TGTGCCAGCAGTGAAAGCGTAGGGAACACCGGGGAGCTGTTTTTT.

CDR3 residues: CASSRLAGETGELFF. The CDR3 DNA is TGTGCCAGCAGCCGACTAGCGGGAGAGACCGGGGAGCTGTTTTTT. V gene TRBV11-3 combines with J gene TRBJ2-2, with 12 bases lining up with TRBD2. V gave up 5 bases and J gave up 5 bases; unmatched junction bases: 3. The CDR3 covers 15 residues. In germline, CDR1 is SGHNT, CDR2 YENEEA.

V and J are TRBV10-1 and TRBJ1-1; TRBD1 matches at 7 bases. CDR1 WNHNN and CDR2 SYGVQD come from the germline V gene (reference sequence). V lost 3 bases and J lost 5; bases outside the gene matches: 9. The CDR3 has 15 amino acids. The CDR3 sequence is CASSEGGPRGTEAFF. Here the CDR3 DNA reads TGCGCCAGCAGTGAAGGGGGCCCTCGGGGAACTGAAGCTTTCTTT.

The chain links TRBV5-1 to TRBJ1-1; 7 bases fit TRBD1. Germline V lookup: CDR1 SGHRS, CDR2 YFSETQ. The ends lost 0 bases at V and 3 bases at J; junction bases unmatched: 11. This CDR3 comprises 17 residues. This chain's CDR3 is CASSLASGGIRDTEAFF. In nucleotides, the CDR3 is TGCGCCAGCAGCTTGGCTTCAGGGGGTATCCGAGACACTGAAGCTTTCTTT.

This clone was seen a few times. The chain recombines TRBV9 with TRBJ2-1; 9 bases are shared with TRBD1. Germline assignment: CDR1 SGDLS and CDR2 YYNGEE. This CDR3 is 17 amino acids long. V lost 3 bases to trimming and J lost 4 bases; unmatched junction nucleotides: 11. CDR3 residues: CASSGGQGPRIYNEQFF. The DNA for the CDR3 is TGTGCCAGCAGCGGAGGACAGGGGCCACGGATTTACAATGAGCAGTTCTTC.

The genes are TRBV5-1 and TRBJ1-2, with TRBD1 identical over 7 bases. After removal of 5 bases from V and 3 bases from J, the junction contained 7 bases not matched to a gene. CDR1 is SGHRS, CDR2 YFSETQ, per germline. CDR3 length equals 14 residues. In nucleotides, the CDR3 is TGCGCCAGCAGTTATACAGGGGACGACTATGGCTACACCTTC. As protein: CASSYTGDDYGYTF. The full variable domain, in which reference TRBV5-1 and TRBJ1-2 provide the parts outside the CDR3, is KAGVTQTPRYLIKTRGQQVTLSCSPISGHRSVSWYQQTPGQGLQFLFEYFSETQRNKGNFPGRFSGRQFSNSRSEMNVSTLELGDSALYLCASSYTGDDYGYTFGSGTRLTVV.

The chain employs TRBV6-6 and TRBJ1-2; 7 positions agree with TRBD1. This CDR3 has 15 amino acids. CDR1 and CDR2 (germline): MNHNY, SVGAGI (reference sequence). V trimming: 4 bases; J trimming: 3 bases; junction bases outside the gene matches: 8. CDR3 in DNA: TGTGCCAGCAGTTTTCAGGGGGAGATAGACTATGGCTACACCTTC. Translated: CASSFQGEIDYGYTF.

The chain couples TRBV27 to TRBJ1-5, with D perhaps matching TRBD1 (6 bases). Germline loops: CDR1 MNHEY, CDR2 SMNVEV (reference sequence). This CDR3 comprises 14 residues. Trimming left V 5 bases short and J 9 bases short, with 17 bases between. CDR3 amino acids: CASSEQGGGLPQHF. DNA for the CDR3: TGTGCCAGCAGTGAACAGGGCGGGGGTTTGCCCCAGCATTTT.

This chain links TRBV6-5 with TRBJ2-1; TRBD2 matches at 10 bases. Germline V gene data show CDR1 as MNHEY and CDR2 as SVGAGI. This CDR3 spans 15 amino acids. V was pared by 6 bases and J by 7 bases, with 9 bases of the junction left unmatched. The CDR3 protein is CASSNLAGVLNEQFF. In DNA form, the CDR3 reads TGTGCCAGCAGCAACCTAGCGGGAGTATTGAATGAGCAGTTCTTC.

V usage is TRBV5-1 and J usage is TRBJ2-7, with D hard to call. The V end lost 3 bases, the J end lost 6 bases, and 13 bases lay between the germline ends. The CDR3 totals 13 residues. Germline values: CDR1 SGHRS, CDR2 YFSETQ. CDR3 amino acids: CASSSLQVPEQYF. The CDR3 DNA follows: TGCGCCAGCAGCTCCCTTCAGGTGCCCGAGCAGTACTTC. The whole variable domain, filled in from reference TRBV5-1 and TRBJ2-7, reads KAGVTQTPRYLIKTRGQQVTLSCSPISGHRSVSWYQQTPGQGLQFLFEYFSETQRNKGNFPGRFSGRQFSNSRSEMNVSTLELGDSALYLCASSSLQVPEQYFGPGTRLTVT.

CDR3 DNA sequence: TGTGCTAGCGGACCGGGGGGCCTCGACACCGGGGAGCTGTTTTTT. Translation: CASGPGGLDTGELFF. V usage is TRBV12-5 and J usage is TRBJ2-2; a possible D gene is TRBD2 (7 bases). This CDR3 region has 15 residues. CDR1 LGHNT and CDR2 FRNRAP come from the germline V gene. V shed 9 bases and J shed 3 bases, with 17 bases lying between them.

The rearrangement uses TRBV19 and TRBJ1-2; 7 bases are shared with TRBD1. Trimming cost V 6 bases and J 1 base; bases outside gene matches: 5. Germline CDR1 reads LNHDA; CDR2 reads SQIVND (reference sequence). The CDR3 covers 14 residues. The CDR3 reads CASRPQGDNYGYTF. The CDR3 nucleotides read TGTGCCAGTAGGCCCCAGGGGGATAACTATGGCTACACCTTC.

This chain links TRBV14 with TRBJ1-1, with a weak D call TRBD1 (6 bases). Germline values: CDR1 SGHDN, CDR2 FVKESK. The CDR3 loop spans 16 amino acids. V was trimmed by 0 bases and J by 2 bases, leaving 13 bases between them. CDR3 amino acids: CASSQESARGNTEAFF. The DNA of the CDR3 is TGTGCCAGCAGCCAAGAAAGCGCCAGGGGAAACACTGAAGCTTTCTTT.

Worth noting for this clone: A read error may produce the germline difference seen at one junction end. V is TRBV7-3 and J is TRBJ2-1; 8 nucleotides match TRBD1. There are 15 residues in the CDR3. In germline, CDR1 is SGHTA, CDR2 FQGTGA. Here the CDR3 reads CSSSLSTGGRGEQFF. In nucleotides, the CDR3 is TGTTCCAGCAGCTTAAGTACAGGGGGAAGGGGTGAGCAGTTCTTC.

The gene calls are TRBV6-1 and TRBJ1-1; D might be TRBD1 (5 bases). The CDR3 length is 14 residues. Deletions cut 5 bases from V and 3 bases from J, with 13 bases between. Germline V gene data show CDR1 as MNHNS and CDR2 as SASEGT. This CDR3 is CASSWGRVHTEAFF. In DNA form, the CDR3 reads TGTGCCAGCAGTTGGGGGAGGGTTCACACTGAAGCTTTCTTT.

The J gene is TRBJ1-3, the V gene TRBV6-5, with D perhaps matching TRBD1 (6 bases). Germline V CDR1 and CDR2: MNHEY, SVGAGI. This CDR3 comprises 14 residues. V dropped 6 bases and J dropped 0 bases, with 9 bases sitting between them. The CDR3 region is CASSRDISGNTIYF. CDR3 nucleotides: TGTGCCAGCAGCAGGGACATCTCTGGAAACACCATATATTTT.

In this sample, this clone turned up once. CDR3 loop: CASSFAGIRDSYNEQFF. The CDR3 region has the DNA TGTGCCAGCAGCTTCGCGGGGATAAGGGACTCCTACAATGAGCAGTTCTTC. The V call is TRBV7-9, the J call TRBJ2-1; D might be TRBD2 (6 bases). V was trimmed by 3 bases and J by 0 bases, leaving 15 bases between them. The germline CDR1 and CDR2 sequences are SEHNR and FQNEAQ (reference sequence). The CDR3 contains 17 residues.

The chain employs TRBV2 and TRBJ1-5; D is ambiguous. V lost 7 bases and J lost 4, with 14 bases in between. Germline V gives CDR1 SNHLY, CDR2 FYNNEI. This CDR3 comprises 14 residues. The CDR3: CASKEGAINQPQHF. The CDR3 region has the DNA TGTGCCAGCAAAGAGGGAGCTATTAATCAGCCCCAGCATTTT.

This clone was detected a few times. The V gene is TRBV6-5, the J gene TRBJ2-5; 8 bases align to TRBD2. CDR3 length equals 15 residues. J was trimmed by 4 bases and V by 5 bases; bases with no gene match: 9. Per germline, CDR1 MNHEY and CDR2 SVGAGI. DNA for the CDR3: TGTGCCAGCAGTCCCAGTTGGCTAGCGGGAGAGACCCAGTACTTC. This codes for CASSPSWLAGETQYF.

The CDR3 region has the DNA TGTGCCAGCAGCCACCCCCGGGGTCCGGACGATTATTCTGGAAACACCATATATTTT. Translation: CASSHPRGPDDYSGNTIYF. The gene calls are TRBV14 and TRBJ1-3, with unresolved D. V shed 3 bases and J shed 1 base, with 22 bases lying between them. Germline CDR1 and CDR2: SGHDN and FVKESK. The CDR3 has 19 residues.

The sample holds a few counts of this clone. V gene TRBV9 combines with J gene TRBJ2-5; 8 positions agree with TRBD2. This CDR3 spans 14 amino acids. V was pared by 0 bases and J by 4 bases, with 2 bases of the junction left unmatched. The V gene's germline CDR1 is SGDLS and CDR2 YYNGEE. The CDR3 nucleotides are TGTGCCAGCAGCGTAGAGCTAGCGGGAGAGACCCAGTACTTC. It translates to CASSVELAGETQYF.